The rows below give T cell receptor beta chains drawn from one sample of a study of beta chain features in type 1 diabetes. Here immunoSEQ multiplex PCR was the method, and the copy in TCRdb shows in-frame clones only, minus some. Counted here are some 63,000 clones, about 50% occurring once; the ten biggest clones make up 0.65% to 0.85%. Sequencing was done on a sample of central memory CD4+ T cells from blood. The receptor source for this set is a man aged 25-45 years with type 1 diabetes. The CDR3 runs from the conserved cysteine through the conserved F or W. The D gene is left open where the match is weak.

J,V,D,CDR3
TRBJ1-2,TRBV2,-,CAGGGGKNYGYTF
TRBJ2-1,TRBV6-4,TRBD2,CASSDGASGGSSEQFF
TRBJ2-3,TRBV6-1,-,CASSASSGYSTDTQYF
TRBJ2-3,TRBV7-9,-,CASSLEGGKTDTQYF
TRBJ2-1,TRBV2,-,CASSSTSYGEQFF
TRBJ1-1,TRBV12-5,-,CASGTKGSAPYSRGGTEAFF
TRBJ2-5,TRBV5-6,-,CASSLGPVGERTQYF
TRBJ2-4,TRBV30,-,CAWSGGHRLGENIQYF
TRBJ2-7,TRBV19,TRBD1,CASSMGATGPSYEQYF
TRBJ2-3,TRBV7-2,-,CASSQPAGSTDTQYF
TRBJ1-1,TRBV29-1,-,CSVSLNTEAFF
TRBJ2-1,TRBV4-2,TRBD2,CASSQLTSGGADNEQFF
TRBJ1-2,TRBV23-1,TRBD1,CASSGQGKNGYTF
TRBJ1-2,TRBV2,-,CASSVGDYGYTF
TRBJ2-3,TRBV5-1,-,CASSSQGFRSTDTQYF
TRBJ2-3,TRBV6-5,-,CASSRGQGGGDTQYF